This TCR beta chain is from a study of T cell repertoires in cytomegalovirus infection. Study in general: Both recently identified HLA-C-restricted and well-studied HLA-B-restricted CMV epitopes were used in the study.

General study findings and limits: Adding up the frequency of public TCR beta families identified people who carried CMV plus the relevant HLA. Dominant in the ex vivo response were TCR beta clonotypes restricted by HLA-C and specific for CMV.

One entry per CDR3 protein, called by TCRdb with MiXCR from the reads. The data show some 920,000 distinct CDR3 sequences, roughly 31% seen once. Germline CDR1 is DFQATT and CDR2 is SNEGSKA (reference sequence). Trimming left V 0 bases short and J 6 bases short, with 6 bases between. The CDR3 is 12 residues long. Concerning this clonotype itself: The antigen is not known.

The clonotype comes from a human donor in good health (CMV status not recorded). Some clones in this sample may be carry-over from other donors' samples. This specimen was cultured CD8+ T cells from PBMCs, taken from culture after CMV antigen stimulation. The rearrangement links TRBV20-1 to TRBJ2-1; perhaps TRBD1 as D (5 bases). The CDR3 reads CSARERGNEQFF. CDR3 coding DNA: TGCAGTGCTAGAGAAAGGGGCAATGAGCAGTTCTTC.